The clone carrying this T cell receptor (beta chain) was recorded only once. Its antigen is not identified. A multiplex PCR was run with 60 Vbeta primers and 13 Jbeta primers. Using immunoSEQ multiplex PCR, the repertoire was profiled, and TCRdb retains in-frame clones only, with some absent. There are about 150,000 clones in the sample; less than 65% occur only once, and 2.5% to 3.5% lies in the top ten. The sample originates from a study of cytomegalovirus exposure and HLA in healthy donors. Study-level points and caveats: Apparent HLA restriction characterized most CMV-associated TCR beta chains in a later analysis. Cytomegalovirus association was listed for about 150 TCR beta chains.

The sample consisted of PBMCs. This sequence originates from a woman aged 25 to 39 in good health and CMV-seropositive.

CDR3 nucleotide sequence: TGTGCCAGCAGTTTAAGTGGGTTCGGGCAGCCCCAGCATTTT. Translating gives CASSLSGFGQPQHF. The V gene is TRBV27, the J gene TRBJ1-5; no clear D gene. V lost 2 bases and J lost 7, with 12 bases in between. Germline lookup yields CDR1 MNHEY and CDR2 SMNVEV (reference sequence). The CDR3 covers 14 residues.